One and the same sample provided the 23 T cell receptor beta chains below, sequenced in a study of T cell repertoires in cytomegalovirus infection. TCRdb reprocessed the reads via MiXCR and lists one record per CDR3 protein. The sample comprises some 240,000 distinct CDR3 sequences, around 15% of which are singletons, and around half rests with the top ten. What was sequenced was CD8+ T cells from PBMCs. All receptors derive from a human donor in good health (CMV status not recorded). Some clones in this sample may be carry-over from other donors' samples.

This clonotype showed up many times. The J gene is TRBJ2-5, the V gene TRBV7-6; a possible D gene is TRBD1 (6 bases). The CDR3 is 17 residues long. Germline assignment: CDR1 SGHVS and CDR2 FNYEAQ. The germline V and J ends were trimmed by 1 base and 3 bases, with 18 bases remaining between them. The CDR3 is CASSLVQGLTRKETQYF. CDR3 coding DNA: TGTGCCAGCAGCTTAGTACAGGGCCTAACTCGAAAAGAGACCCAGTACTTC.

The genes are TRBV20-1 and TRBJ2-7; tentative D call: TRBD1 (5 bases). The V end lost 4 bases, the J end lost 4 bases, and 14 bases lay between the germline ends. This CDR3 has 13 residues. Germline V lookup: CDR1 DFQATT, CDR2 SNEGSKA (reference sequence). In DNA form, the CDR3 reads TGCAGTGCTACTTTGGGCAGGGCGTACGAGCAGTACTTC. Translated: CSATLGRAYEQYF.

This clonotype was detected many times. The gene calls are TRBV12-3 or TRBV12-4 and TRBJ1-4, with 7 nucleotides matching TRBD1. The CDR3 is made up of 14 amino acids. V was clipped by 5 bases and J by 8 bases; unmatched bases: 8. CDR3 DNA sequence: TGTGCCAGCAGTCACAGGGGCTCCCGAGAAAAACTGTTTTTT. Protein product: CASSHRGSREKLFF.

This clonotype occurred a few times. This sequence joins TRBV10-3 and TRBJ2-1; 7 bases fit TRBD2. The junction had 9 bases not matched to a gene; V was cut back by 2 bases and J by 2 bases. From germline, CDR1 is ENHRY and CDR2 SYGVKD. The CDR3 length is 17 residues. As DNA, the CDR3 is TGTGCCATCAGTGAGCCTAGTGCGGGGGTGACCTACAATGAGCAGTTCTTC. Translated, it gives CAISEPSAGVTYNEQFF.

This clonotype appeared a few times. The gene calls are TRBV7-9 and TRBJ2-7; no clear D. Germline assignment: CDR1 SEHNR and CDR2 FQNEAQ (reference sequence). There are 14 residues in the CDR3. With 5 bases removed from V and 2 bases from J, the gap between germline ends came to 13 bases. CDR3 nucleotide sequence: TGTGCCAGCAGCCCCCAGACATCCACCTACGAGCAGTACTTC. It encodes CASSPQTSTYEQYF.

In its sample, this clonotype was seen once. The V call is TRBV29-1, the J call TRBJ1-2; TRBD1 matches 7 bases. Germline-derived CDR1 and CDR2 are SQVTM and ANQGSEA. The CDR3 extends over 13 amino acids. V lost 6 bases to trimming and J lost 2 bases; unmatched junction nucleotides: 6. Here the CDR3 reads CSVDRDSNYGYTF. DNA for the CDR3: TGCAGCGTAGACCGGGACAGCAACTATGGCTACACCTTC.

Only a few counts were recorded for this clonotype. This CDR3 is CASSVTQGTPVYEQYF. The CDR3 coding sequence is TGTGCCAGCAGCGTGACCCAAGGGACACCAGTCTACGAGCAGTACTTC. This chain joins TRBV2 and TRBJ2-7; TRBD1 might be the D (6 bases). The CDR3 loop spans 16 amino acids. Germline loops: CDR1 SNHLY, CDR2 FYNNEI. Trimming stripped 6 bases from V and 3 bases from J, with 21 bases between.

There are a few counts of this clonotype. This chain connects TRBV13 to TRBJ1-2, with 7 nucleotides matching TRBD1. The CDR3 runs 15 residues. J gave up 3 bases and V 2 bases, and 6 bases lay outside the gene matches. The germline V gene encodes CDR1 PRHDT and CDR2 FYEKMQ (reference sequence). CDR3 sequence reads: CASSLSAGGDYGYTF. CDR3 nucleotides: TGTGCCAGCAGCTTATCCGCAGGGGGGGACTATGGCTACACCTTC. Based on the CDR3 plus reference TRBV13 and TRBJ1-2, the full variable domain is AAGVIQSPRHLIKEKRETATLKCYPIPRHDTVYWYQQGPGQDPQFLISFYEKMQSDKGSIPDRFSAQQFSDYHSELNMSSLELGDSALYFCASSLSAGGDYGYTFGSGTRLTVV.

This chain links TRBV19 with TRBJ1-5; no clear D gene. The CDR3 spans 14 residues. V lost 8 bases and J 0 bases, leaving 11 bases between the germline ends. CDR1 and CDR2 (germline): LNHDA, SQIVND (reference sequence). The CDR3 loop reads CASRQSNSNQPQHF. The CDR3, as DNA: TGTGCCAGTCGACAATCCAATAGCAATCAGCCCCAGCATTTT.

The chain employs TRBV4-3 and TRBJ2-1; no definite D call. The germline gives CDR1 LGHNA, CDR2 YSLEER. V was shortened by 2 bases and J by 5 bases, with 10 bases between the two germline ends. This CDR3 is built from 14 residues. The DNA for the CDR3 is TGCGCCAGCAGCCAATTTCCTCCCGACAATGAGCAGTTCTTC. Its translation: CASSQFPPDNEQFF.

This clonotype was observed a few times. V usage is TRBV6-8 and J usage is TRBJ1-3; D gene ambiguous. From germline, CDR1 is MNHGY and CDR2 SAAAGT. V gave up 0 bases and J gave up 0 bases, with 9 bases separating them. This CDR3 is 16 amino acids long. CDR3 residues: CASSYSRAVSGNTIYF. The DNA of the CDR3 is TGTGCCAGCAGTTACTCGAGGGCGGTCTCTGGAAACACCATATATTTT.

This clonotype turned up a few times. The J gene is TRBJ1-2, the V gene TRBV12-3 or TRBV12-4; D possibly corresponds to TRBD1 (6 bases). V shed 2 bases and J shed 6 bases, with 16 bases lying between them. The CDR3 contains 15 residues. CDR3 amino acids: CASSLSGVWGNGYTF. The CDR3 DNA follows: TGTGCCAGCAGTTTATCAGGGGTCTGGGGGAATGGCTACACCTTC.

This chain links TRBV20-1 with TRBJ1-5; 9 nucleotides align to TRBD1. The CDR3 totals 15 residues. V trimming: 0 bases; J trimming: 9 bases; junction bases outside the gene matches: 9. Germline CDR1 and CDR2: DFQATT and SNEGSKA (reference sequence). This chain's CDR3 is CSARDLGQGIPPQHF. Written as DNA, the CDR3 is TGCAGTGCTAGAGATCTGGGACAGGGAATCCCGCCCCAGCATTTT.

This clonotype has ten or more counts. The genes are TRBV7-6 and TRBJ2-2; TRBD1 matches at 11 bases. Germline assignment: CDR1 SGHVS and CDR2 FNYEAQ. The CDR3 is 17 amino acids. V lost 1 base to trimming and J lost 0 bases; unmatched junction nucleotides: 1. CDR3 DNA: TGTGCCAGCAGCTTAGTGGGACAGGGGGCGAACACCGGGGAGCTGTTTTTT. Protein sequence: CASSLVGQGANTGELFF.

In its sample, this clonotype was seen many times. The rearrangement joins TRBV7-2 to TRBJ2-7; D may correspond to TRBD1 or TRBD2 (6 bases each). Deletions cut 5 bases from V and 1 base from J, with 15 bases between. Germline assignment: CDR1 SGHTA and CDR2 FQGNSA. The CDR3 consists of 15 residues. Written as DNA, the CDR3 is TGTGCCAGCAGCGAGACGGGGGCCGTTTCCTACGAGCAGTACTTC. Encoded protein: CASSETGAVSYEQYF.

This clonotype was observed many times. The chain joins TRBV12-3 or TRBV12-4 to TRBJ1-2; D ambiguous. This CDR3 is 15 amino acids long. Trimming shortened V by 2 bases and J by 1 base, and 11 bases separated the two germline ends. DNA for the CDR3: TGTGCCAGCAGTTTATCTTGGTCCGGTAACTATGGCTACACCTTC. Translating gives CASSLSWSGNYGYTF.

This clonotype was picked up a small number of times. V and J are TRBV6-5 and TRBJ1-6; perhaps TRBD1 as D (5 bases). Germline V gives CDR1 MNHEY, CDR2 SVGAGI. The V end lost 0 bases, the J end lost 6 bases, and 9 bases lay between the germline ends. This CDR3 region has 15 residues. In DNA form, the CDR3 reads TGTGCCAGCAGTTACTCCGGGGGGGGTAATTCACCCCTCCACTTT. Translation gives CASSYSGGGNSPLHF.

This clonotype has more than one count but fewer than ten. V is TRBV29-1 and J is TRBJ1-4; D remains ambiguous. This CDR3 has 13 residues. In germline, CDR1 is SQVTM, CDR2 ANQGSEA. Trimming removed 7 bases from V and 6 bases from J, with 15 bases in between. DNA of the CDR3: TGCAGCGCCCCAACAGAGGATGATGAAAAACTGTTTTTT. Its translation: CSAPTEDDEKLFF.

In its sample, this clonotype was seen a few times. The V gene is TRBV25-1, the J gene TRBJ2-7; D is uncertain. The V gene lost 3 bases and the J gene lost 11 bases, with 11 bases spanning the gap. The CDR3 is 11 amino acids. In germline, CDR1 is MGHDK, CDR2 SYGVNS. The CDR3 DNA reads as TGTGCCAGCAGTGAGGGTTGGAAGGAGTACTTC. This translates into CASSEGWKEYF.

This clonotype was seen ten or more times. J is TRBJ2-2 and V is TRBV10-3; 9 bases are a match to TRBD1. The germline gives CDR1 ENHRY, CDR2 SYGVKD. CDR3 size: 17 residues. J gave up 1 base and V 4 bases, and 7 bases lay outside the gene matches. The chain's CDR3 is CAISAVGTGMNTGELFF. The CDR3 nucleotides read TGTGCCATCAGTGCCGTGGGGACAGGGATGAACACCGGGGAGCTGTTTTTT.

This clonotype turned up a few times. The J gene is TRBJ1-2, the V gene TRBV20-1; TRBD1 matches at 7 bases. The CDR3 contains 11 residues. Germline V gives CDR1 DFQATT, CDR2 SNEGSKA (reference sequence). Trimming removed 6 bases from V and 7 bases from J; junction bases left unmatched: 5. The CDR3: CSAPTGPGYTF. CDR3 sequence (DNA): TGCAGTGCCCCGACAGGGCCTGGCTACACCTTC.

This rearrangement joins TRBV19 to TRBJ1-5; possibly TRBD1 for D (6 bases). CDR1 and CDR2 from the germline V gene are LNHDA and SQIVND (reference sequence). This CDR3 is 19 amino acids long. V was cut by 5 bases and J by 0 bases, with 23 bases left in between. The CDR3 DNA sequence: TGTGCCAGTAGTCTCTCCTGGGGGGCAGGGCCCAATAGCAATCAGCCCCAGCATTTT. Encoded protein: CASSLSWGAGPNSNQPQHF.

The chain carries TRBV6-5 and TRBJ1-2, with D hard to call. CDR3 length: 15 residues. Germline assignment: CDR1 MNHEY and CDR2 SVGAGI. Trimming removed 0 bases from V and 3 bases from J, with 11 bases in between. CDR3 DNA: TGTGCCAGCAGTTACTCGAATAGGGAACACTATGGCTACACCTTC. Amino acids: CASSYSNREHYGYTF.